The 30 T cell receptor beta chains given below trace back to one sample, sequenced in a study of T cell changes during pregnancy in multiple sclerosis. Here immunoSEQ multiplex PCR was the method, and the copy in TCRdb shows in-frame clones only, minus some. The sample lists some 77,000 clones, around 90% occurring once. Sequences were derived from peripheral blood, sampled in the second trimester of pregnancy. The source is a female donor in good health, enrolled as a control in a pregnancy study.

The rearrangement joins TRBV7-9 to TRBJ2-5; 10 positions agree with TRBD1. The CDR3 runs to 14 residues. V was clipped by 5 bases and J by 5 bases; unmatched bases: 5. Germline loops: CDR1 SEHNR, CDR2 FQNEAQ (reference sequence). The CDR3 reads CASSLTGGQETQYF. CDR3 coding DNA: TGTGCCAGCAGCCTGACAGGGGGCCAGGAGACCCAGTACTTC.

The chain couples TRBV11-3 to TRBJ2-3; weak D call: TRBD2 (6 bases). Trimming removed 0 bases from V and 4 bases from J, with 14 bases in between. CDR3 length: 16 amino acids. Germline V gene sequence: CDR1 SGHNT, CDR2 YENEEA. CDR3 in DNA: TGTGCCAGCAGCTTAGAAGGGACTGACCTGGCAGATACGCAGTATTTT. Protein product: CASSLEGTDLADTQYF.

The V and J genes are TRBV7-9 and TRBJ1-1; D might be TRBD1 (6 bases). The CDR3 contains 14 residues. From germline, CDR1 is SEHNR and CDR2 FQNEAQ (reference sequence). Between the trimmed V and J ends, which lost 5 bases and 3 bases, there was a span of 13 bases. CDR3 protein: CASSPQGTDTEAFF. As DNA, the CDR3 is TGTGCCAGCAGCCCACAGGGTACGGACACTGAAGCTTTCTTT.

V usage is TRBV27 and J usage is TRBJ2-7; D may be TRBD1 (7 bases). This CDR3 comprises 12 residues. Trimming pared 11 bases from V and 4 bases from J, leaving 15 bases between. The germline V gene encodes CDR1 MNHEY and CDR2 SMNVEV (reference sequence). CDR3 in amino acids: CAAGGGRYEQYF. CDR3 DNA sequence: TGTGCCGCAGGAGGGGGCAGATACGAGCAGTACTTC.

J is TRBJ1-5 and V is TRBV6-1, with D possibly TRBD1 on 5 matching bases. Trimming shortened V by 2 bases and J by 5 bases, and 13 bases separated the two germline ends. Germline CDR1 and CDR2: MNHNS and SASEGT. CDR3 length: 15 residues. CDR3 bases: TGTGCCAGCAGTGAATCGGTAGGGGCCCATCAGCCCCAGCATTTT. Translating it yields CASSESVGAHQPQHF.

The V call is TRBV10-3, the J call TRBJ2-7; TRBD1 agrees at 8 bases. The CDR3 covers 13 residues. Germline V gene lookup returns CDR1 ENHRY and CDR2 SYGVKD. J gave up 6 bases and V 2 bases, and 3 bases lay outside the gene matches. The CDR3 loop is CAISEATGAEQYF. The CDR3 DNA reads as TGTGCCATCAGTGAGGCGACAGGGGCCGAGCAGTACTTC.

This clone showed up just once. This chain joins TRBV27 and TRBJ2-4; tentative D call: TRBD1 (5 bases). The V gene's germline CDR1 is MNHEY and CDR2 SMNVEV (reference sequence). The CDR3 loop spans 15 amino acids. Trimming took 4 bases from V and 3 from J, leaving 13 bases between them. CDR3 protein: CASSSGRTYKNIQYF. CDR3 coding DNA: TGTGCCAGCAGTTCTGGTCGGACATACAAAAACATTCAGTACTTC.

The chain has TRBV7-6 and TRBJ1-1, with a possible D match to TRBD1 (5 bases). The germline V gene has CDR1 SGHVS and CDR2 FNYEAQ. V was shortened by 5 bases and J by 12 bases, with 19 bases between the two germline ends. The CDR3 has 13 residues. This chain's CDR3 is CASSLNTGRESFF. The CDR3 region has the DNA TGTGCCAGCAGCCTCAACACAGGCCGCGAGTCTTTCTTT.

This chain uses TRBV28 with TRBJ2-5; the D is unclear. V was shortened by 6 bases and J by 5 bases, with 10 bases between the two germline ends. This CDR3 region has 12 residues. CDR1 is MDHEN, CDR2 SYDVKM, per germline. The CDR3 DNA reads TGTGCCAGCAGCCTTCCACGGGAGACCCAGTACTTC. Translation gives CASSLPRETQYF.

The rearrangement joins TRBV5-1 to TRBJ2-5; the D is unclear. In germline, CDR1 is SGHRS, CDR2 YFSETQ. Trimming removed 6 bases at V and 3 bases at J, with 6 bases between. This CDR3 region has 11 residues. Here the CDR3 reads CASTSEETQYF. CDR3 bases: TGCGCCAGCACCTCCGAAGAGACCCAGTACTTC.

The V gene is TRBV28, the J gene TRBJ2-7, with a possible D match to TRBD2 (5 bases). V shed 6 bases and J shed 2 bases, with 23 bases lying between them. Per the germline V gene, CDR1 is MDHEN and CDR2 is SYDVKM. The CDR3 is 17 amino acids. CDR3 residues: CASRHAFRSAATYEQYF. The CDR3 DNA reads TGTGCCAGCAGGCACGCATTTCGGTCAGCGGCGACCTACGAGCAGTACTTC.

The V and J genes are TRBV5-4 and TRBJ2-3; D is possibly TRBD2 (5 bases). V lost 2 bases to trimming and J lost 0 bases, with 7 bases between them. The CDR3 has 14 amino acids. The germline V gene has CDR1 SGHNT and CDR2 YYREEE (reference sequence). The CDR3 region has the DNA TGTGCCAGCAGCTTAAGGGAGAGCACAGATACGCAGTATTTT. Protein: CASSLRESTDTQYF.

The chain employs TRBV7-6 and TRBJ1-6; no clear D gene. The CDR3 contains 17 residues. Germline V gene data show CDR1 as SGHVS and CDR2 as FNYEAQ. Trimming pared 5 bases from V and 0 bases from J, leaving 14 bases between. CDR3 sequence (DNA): TGTGCCAGCAGCGCCAGAGGTGCGAGCTCCTATAATTCACCCCTCCACTTT. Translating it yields CASSARGASSYNSPLHF.

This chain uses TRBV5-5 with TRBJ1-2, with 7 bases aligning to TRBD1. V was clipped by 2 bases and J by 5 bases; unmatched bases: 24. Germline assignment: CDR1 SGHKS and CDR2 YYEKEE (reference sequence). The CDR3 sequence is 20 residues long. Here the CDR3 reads CASSLKLTGVIMHGDYGYTF. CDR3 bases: TGTGCCAGCAGCTTAAAACTTACAGGGGTAATCATGCACGGGGATTATGGCTACACCTTC.

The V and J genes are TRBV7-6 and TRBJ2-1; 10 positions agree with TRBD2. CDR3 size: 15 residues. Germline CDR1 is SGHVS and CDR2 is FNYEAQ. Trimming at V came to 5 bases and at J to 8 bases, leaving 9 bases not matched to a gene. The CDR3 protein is CASSVSGGGSYEQFF. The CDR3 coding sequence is TGTGCCAGCAGCGTGAGCGGGGGGGGGTCATATGAGCAGTTCTTC.

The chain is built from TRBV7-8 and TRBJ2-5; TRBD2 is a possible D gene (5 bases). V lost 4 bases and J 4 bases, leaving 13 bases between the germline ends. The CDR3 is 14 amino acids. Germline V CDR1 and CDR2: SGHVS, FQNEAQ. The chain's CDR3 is CASSSSPEGETQYF. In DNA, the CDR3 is TGTGCCAGCAGCTCATCACCAGAGGGAGAGACCCAGTACTTC.

The CDR3 reads CSGAGGNEQYF. In DNA, the CDR3 is TGCAGTGGGGCAGGGGGCAACGAGCAGTACTTC. V gene TRBV20-1 combines with J gene TRBJ2-7, with TRBD1 matching 8 bases. The CDR3 extends over 11 amino acids. Trimming removed 7 bases from V and 5 bases from J; junction bases left unmatched: 4. The germline gives CDR1 DFQATT, CDR2 SNEGSKA (reference sequence).

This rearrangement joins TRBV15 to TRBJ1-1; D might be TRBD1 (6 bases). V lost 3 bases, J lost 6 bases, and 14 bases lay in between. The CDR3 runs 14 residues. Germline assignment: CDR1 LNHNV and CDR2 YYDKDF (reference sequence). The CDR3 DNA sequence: TGTGCCACCAGCAGGGGGACAACGACCGCTGAAGCTTTCTTT. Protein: CATSRGTTTAEAFF.

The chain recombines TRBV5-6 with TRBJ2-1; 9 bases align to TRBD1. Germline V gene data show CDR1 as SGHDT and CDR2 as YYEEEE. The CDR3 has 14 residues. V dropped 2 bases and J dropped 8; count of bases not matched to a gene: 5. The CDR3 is CASSFGQGFDEQFF. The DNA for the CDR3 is TGTGCCAGCAGCTTCGGACAGGGGTTTGATGAGCAGTTCTTC.

Here the CDR3 reads CASALRFQPQHF. CDR3 DNA: TGTGCCAGCGCGCTCAGGTTTCAGCCCCAGCATTTT. This chain uses TRBV19 with TRBJ1-5; D is undetermined. Germline values: CDR1 LNHDA, CDR2 SQIVND (reference sequence). This CDR3 comprises 12 residues. The ends were cut back, 9 bases at V and 6 bases at J, with 12 bases in the middle. Full variable domain (rest looked up from reference TRBV19 and TRBJ1-5): DGGITQSPKYLFRKEGQNVTLSCEQNLNHDAMYWYRQDPGQGLRLIYYSQIVNDFQKGDIAEGYSVSREKKESFPLTVTSAQKNPTAFYLCASALRFQPQHFGDGTRLSIL.

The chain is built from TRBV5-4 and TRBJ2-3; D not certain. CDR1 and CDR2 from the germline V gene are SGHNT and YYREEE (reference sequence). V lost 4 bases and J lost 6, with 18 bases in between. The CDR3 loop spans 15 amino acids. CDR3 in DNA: TGTGCCAGCAGCCTCCAACGGAACCTCGGGGATACGCAGTATTTT. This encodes CASSLQRNLGDTQYF.

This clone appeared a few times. In DNA, the CDR3 is TGTGCCAGCAGCATTCGTGGGCCTAACACTGAAGCTTTCTTT. Its translation is CASSIRGPNTEAFF. The J gene is TRBJ1-1, the V gene TRBV7-2, with D hard to call. The ends were cut back, 5 bases at V and 2 bases at J, with 12 bases in the middle. This CDR3 has 14 residues. Germline lookup yields CDR1 SGHTA and CDR2 FQGNSA.

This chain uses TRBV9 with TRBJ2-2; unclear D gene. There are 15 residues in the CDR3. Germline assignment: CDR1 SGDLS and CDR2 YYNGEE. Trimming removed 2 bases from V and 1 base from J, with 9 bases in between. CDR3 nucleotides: TGTGCCAGCAGCGTGACACCTTTGAACACCGGGGAGCTGTTTTTT. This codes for CASSVTPLNTGELFF.

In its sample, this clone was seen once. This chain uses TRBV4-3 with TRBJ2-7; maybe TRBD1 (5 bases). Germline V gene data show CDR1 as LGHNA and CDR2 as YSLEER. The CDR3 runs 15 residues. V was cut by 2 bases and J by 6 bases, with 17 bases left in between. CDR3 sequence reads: CASSQQSAGLFEQYF. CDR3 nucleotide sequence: TGCGCCAGCAGCCAACAGTCCGCAGGGCTTTTCGAGCAGTACTTC.

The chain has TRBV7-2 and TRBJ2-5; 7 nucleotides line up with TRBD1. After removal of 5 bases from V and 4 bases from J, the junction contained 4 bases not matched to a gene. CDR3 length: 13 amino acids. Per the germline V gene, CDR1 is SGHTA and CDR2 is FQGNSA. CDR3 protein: CASSTTGRETQYF. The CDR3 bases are TGTGCCAGCAGCACGACAGGGCGAGAGACCCAGTACTTC.

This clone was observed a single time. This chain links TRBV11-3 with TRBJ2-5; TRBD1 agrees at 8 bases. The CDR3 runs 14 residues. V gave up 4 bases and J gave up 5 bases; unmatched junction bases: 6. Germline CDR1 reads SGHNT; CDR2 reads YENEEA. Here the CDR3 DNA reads TGTGCCAGCAGCTCGCAGGGGGCAGGTGAGACCCAGTACTTC. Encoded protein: CASSSQGAGETQYF.

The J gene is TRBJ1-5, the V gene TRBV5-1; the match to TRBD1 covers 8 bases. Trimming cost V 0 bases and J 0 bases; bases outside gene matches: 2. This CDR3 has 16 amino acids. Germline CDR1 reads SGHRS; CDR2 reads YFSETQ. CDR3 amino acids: CASSLEGQGSNQPQHF. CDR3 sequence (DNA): TGCGCCAGCAGCTTGGAAGGACAGGGTAGCAATCAGCCCCAGCATTTT.

CDR3 in DNA: TGTGCCAGCAGCTTTAGCGGGGGGAACACAGATACGCAGTATTTT. Translated, it gives CASSFSGGNTDTQYF. This chain joins TRBV7-9 and TRBJ2-3; 10 nucleotides line up with TRBD2. V trimming: 3 bases; J trimming: 2 bases; junction bases outside the gene matches: 2. The CDR3 spans 15 residues. In germline, CDR1 is SEHNR, CDR2 FQNEAQ (reference sequence).

In DNA form, the CDR3 reads TGTGCCAGCAGCTTAAACAGCCCCTACGAGCAGTACTTC. Amino acids: CASSLNSPYEQYF. The genes are TRBV7-2 and TRBJ2-7; D uncertain. V shed 2 bases and J shed 2 bases, with 7 bases lying between them. The germline gives CDR1 SGHTA, CDR2 FQGNSA. This CDR3 spans 13 amino acids.

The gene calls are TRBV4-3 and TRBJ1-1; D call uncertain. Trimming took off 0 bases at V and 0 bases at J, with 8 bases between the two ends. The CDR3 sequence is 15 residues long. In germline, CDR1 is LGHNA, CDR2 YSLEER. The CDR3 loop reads CASSQEQRMNTEAFF. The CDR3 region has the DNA TGCGCCAGCAGCCAAGAACAGCGGATGAACACTGAAGCTTTCTTT.